This entry features one TCR beta chain sequence. This sample stems from a study of blood T cell repertoires in COVID-19. Original processing methods: Researchers report that nucleated cell counts were estimated from reference gene primer amplification. Clones were read by immunoSEQ multiplex PCR, and TCRdb kept only the in-frame ones, dropping some. That table supplies the V and J calls and clone size; D and trimming were determined from the DNA. The sample has about 180,000 clones; approximately 80% are singletons. Germline CDR1 SGHKS, CDR2 YYEKEE (reference sequence). V lost 6 bases and J 9 bases, leaving 22 bases between the germline ends. The CDR3 totals 16 residues.

This TCR derives from a man aged 55 to 70 who had been exposed to COVID-19. Sequencing was performed on PBMCs or T cells enriched from blood (not recorded which). This chain links TRBV5-5 with TRBJ1-6; D not certain. The CDR3 sequence is CASTDFRVTESSPLHF. DNA of the CDR3: TGTGCCAGCACCGACTTCCGGGTGACGGAGAGTTCACCCCTCCACTTT.